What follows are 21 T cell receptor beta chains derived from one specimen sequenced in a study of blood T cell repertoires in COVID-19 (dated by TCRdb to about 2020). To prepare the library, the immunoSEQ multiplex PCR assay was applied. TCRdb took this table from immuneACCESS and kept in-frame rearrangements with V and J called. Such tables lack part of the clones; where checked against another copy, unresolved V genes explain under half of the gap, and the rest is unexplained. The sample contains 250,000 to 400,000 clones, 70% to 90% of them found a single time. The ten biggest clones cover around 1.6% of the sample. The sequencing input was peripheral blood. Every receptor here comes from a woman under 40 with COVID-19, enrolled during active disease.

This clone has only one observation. CDR3 DNA sequence: TGCGCCAGCAGCCCCATGGGGGGGGACGCCGGGGAGCTGTTTTTT. Its translation is CASSPMGGDAGELFF. The chain recombines TRBV4-1 with TRBJ2-2; 7 bases fit TRBD2. J gave up 6 bases and V 4 bases, and 8 bases lay outside the gene matches. The CDR3 is made up of 15 amino acids. Germline CDR1 reads MGHRA; CDR2 reads YSYEKL.

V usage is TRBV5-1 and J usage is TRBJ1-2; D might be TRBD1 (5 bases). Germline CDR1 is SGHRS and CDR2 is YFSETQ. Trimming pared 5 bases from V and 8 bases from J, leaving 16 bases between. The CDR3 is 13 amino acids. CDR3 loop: CASSALGQGGYTF. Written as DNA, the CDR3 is TGCGCCAGCAGTGCCCTTGGGCAGGGCGGCTACACCTTC.

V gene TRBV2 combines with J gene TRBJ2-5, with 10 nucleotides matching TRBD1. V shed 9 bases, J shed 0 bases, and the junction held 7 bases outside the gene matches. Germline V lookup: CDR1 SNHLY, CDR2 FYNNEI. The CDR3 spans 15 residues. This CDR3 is CASIRTGGYQETQYF. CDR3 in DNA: TGTGCCAGTATAAGGACAGGGGGTTACCAAGAGACCCAGTACTTC. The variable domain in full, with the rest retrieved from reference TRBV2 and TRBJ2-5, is EPEVTQTPSHQVTQMGQEVILRCVPISNHLYFYWYRQILGQKVEFLVSFYNNEISEKSEIFDDQFSVERPDGSNFTLKIRSTKLEDSAMYFCASIRTGGYQETQYFGPGTRLLVL.

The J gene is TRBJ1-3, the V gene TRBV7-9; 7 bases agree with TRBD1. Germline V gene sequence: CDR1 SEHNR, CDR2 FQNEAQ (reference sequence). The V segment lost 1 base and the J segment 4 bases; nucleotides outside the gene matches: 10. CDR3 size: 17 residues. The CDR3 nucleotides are TGTGCCAGCAGCTTAGGGTCGAGGGGGCAGGACGGAAACACCATATATTTT. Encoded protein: CASSLGSRGQDGNTIYF.

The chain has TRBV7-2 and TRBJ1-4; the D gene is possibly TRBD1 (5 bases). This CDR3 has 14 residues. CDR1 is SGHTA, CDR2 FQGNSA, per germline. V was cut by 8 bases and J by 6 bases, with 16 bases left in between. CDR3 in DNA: TGTGCCAGCGGCCGGTTCGGGGGAGATGAAAAACTGTTTTTT. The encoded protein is CASGRFGGDEKLFF.

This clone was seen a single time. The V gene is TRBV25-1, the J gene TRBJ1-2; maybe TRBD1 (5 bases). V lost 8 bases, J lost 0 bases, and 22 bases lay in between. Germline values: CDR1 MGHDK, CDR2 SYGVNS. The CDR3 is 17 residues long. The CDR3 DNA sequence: TGTGCCAGCGGGGTCGGAGGGGCGGACGAGGCTAACTATGGCTACACCTTC. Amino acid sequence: CASGVGGADEANYGYTF.

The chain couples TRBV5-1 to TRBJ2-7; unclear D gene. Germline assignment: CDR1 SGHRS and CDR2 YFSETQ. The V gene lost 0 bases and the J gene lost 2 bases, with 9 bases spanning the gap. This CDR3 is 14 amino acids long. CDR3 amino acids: CASSLEVRTYEQYF. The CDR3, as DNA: TGCGCCAGCAGCTTGGAGGTCAGGACCTACGAGCAGTACTTC.

This CDR3 is CASSYLPQVNTEAFF. For the CDR3, the DNA is TGTGCCAGCAGTTACCTCCCCCAGGTGAACACTGAAGCTTTCTTT. J is TRBJ1-1 and V is TRBV6-2 or TRBV6-3; D is ambiguous. Germline-derived CDR1 and CDR2 are MNHEY and SVGEGT. This CDR3 region has 15 residues. V gave up 2 bases and J gave up 0 bases, with 10 bases separating them.

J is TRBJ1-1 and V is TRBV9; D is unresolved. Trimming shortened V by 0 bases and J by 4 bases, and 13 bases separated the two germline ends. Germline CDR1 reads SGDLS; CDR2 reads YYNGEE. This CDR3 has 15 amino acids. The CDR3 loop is CASSVGADRGTEAFF. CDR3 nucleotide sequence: TGTGCCAGCAGCGTAGGGGCAGACCGGGGCACTGAAGCTTTCTTT. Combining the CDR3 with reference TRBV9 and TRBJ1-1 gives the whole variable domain DSGVTQTPKHLITATGQRVTLRCSPRSGDLSVYWYQQSLDQGLQFLIQYYNGEERAKGNILERFSAQQFPDLHSELNLSSLELGDSALYFCASSVGADRGTEAFFGQGTRLTVV.

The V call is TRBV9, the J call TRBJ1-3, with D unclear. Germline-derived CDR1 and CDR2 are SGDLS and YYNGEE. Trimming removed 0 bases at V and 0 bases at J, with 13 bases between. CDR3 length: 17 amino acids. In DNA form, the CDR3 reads TGTGCCAGCAGCGTAGGGGAAGGGAGACTCTCTGGAAACACCATATATTTT. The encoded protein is CASSVGEGRLSGNTIYF. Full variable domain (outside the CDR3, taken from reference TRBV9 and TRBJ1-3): DSGVTQTPKHLITATGQRVTLRCSPRSGDLSVYWYQQSLDQGLQFLIQYYNGEERAKGNILERFSAQQFPDLHSELNLSSLELGDSALYFCASSVGEGRLSGNTIYFGEGSWLTVV.

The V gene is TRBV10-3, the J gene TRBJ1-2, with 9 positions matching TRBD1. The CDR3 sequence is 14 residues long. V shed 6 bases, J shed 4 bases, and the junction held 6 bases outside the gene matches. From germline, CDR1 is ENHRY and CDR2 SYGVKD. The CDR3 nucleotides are TGTGCCATCAGGGGGGACAGGGAAGGCTATGGCTACACCTTC. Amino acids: CAIRGDREGYGYTF.

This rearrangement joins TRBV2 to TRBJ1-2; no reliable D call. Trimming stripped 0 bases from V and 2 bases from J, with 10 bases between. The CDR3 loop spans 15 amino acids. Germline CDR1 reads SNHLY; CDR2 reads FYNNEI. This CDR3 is CASSEAAAGNYGYTF. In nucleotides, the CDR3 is TGTGCCAGCAGTGAAGCGGCGGCGGGAAACTATGGCTACACCTTC.

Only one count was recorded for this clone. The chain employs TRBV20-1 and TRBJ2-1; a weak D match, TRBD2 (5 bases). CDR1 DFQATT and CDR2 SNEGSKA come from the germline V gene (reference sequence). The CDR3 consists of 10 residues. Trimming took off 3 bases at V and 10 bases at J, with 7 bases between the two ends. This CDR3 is CSAREEEQFF. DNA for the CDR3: TGCAGTGCTAGGGAGGAGGAGCAGTTCTTC.

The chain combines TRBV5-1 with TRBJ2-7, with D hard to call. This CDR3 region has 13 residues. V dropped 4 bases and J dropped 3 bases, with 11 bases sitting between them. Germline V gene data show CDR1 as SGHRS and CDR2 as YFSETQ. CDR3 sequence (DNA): TGCGCCAGCAGCCTCTCACAGAACTACGAGCAGTACTTC. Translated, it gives CASSLSQNYEQYF.

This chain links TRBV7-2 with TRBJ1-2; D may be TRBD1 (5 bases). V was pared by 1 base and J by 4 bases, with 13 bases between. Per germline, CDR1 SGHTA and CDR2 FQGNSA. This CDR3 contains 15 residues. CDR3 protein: CASSLGAGRLYGYTF. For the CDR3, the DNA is TGTGCCAGCAGCTTAGGTGCAGGGAGGCTCTATGGCTACACCTTC.

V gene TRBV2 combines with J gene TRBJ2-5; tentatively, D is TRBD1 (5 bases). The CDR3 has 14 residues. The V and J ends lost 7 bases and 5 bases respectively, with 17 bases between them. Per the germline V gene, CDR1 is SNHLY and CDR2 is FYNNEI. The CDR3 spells CASNKQGRSETQYF. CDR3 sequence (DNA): TGTGCCAGCAATAAGCAGGGTCGGTCCGAGACCCAGTACTTC.

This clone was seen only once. The CDR3 coding sequence is TGTGCCAGCAGCACTGGACAGCCGCATTCACCCCTCCACTTT. Amino acids: CASSTGQPHSPLHF. This chain uses TRBV11-3 with TRBJ1-6, with a weak D call TRBD1 (6 bases). Germline V gives CDR1 SGHNT, CDR2 YENEEA. Trimming left V 5 bases short and J 8 bases short, with 13 bases between. The length of the CDR3 is 14 residues.

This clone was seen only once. The CDR3 DNA reads TGCGCCAGCAGCTTGATAGCCAGCACTGAAGCTTTCTTT. Residues: CASSLIASTEAFF. The rearrangement links TRBV5-1 to TRBJ1-1; no firm D call. This CDR3 is built from 13 residues. Germline CDR1 reads SGHRS; CDR2 reads YFSETQ. V was pared by 1 base and J by 4 bases, with 8 bases between.

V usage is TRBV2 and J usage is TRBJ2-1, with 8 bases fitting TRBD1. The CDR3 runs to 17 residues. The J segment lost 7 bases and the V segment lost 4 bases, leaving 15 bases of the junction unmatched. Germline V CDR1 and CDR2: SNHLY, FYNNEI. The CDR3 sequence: CASSGPVAGGPGNEQFF. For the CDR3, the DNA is TGTGCCAGCAGTGGACCGGTGGCAGGGGGCCCGGGAAATGAGCAGTTCTTC.

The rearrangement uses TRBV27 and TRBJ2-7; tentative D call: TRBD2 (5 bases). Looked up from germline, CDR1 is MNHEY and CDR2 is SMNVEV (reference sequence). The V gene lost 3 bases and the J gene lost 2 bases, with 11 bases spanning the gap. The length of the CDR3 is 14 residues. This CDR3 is CASSFRPGTYEQYF. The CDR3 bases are TGTGCCAGCAGTTTTCGACCGGGGACCTACGAGCAGTACTTC.

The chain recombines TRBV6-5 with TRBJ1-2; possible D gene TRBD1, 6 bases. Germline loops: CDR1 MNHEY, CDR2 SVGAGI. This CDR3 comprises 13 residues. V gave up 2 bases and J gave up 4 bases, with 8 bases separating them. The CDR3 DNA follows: TGTGCCAGCAGTTACGACAGGAGCTATGGCTACACCTTC. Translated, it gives CASSYDRSYGYTF.